This TCR beta chain is drawn from a study of neurological immune-mediated disorders. Germline V gene lookup returns CDR1 SGHRS and CDR2 YFSETQ. V was clipped by 1 base and J by 7 bases, with 11 bases between them. CDR3 length equals 13 residues. Time point defined: longitudinal time-point 3. Whole-study findings and limits: The phylogenetic placement of 18 of 34 multiple sclerosis patients' repertoires in one related-CDR3 cluster constitutes a possible signature.

The sample holds many counts of this clonotype. Its antigen is not known. In TCRdb, the 5' RACE reads were re-called with MiXCR into one record per CDR3 protein. This sample has some 89,000 distinct CDR3 sequences, with around 4.5% found just once. The V gene is TRBV5-1, the J gene TRBJ1-1; D might be TRBD1 (6 bases). Material for sequencing was PBMCs. The TCR sequence derives from a woman aged 55-70 years with multiple sclerosis. CDR3 bases: TGCGCCAGCAGCTTGCGGGGGCGCGGTGAAGCTTTCTTT. Amino acids: CASSLRGRGEAFF.